A selection of T cell receptor beta chains follows, all from one sample in a study of T cell responses to AZD1222 COVID-19 vaccine. Libraries were prepared by immunoSEQ multiplex PCR; TCRdb keeps only in-frame clonotypes and omits some of them. The sample lists 83,000 or so clones, around nine tenths occurring once. The sequencing used peripheral blood, collected 28 days after the second AZD1222 dose. All receptors come from an adult who received the AZD1222 COVID-19 vaccine. Each CDR3 is given with its conserved first and last residue. Fields, in order: D gene, CDR3 length, V gene, clone size, J gene, CDR3 protein, CDR3 DNA. D genes are given only for firm matches. Some rows mark clone size as missing; the rest say once, few, many or name a class of expanded clone.

NA	15	TRBV12-5	NA	TRBJ2-1	CASGLGGDRYNEQFF	TGTGCTAGTGGTTTGGGAGGAGACAGGTACAATGAGCAGTTCTTC
NA	15	TRBV27	few	TRBJ2-7	CASSSNLDRSDEQYF	TGTGCCAGCAGTTCGAATTTGGACAGAAGCGACGAGCAGTACTTC
TRBD1	15	TRBV27	once	TRBJ1-4	CASRSQGIGNEKLFF	TGTGCCAGCAGATCACAGGGGATTGGTAATGAAAAACTGTTTTTT
NA	13	TRBV29-1	NA	TRBJ1-2	CSVEGGGADGYTF	TGCAGCGTTGAAGGCGGGGGCGCGGACGGCTACACCTTC
NA	15	TRBV5-1	few	TRBJ2-7	CASSQQVGVSYEQYF	TGCGCCAGCAGCCAACAGGTAGGAGTCTCCTACGAGCAGTACTTC
TRBD1	16	TRBV4-2	NA	TRBJ1-4	CASSQEPDRDYEKLFF	TGTGCCAGCAGCCAAGAGCCCGACAGGGATTATGAAAAACTGTTTTTT
NA	14	TRBV7-9	NA	TRBJ1-4	CASRERATNEKLFF	TGTGCCAGCAGAGAAAGGGCAACTAATGAAAAACTGTTTTTT
TRBD1	14	TRBV4-3	once	TRBJ1-2	CASSQGRGLNGYTF	TGCGCCAGCAGCCAAGGGAGGGGGCTGAATGGCTACACCTTC
NA	15	TRBV6-5	NA	TRBJ1-1	CASSYSGPLNTEAFF	TGTGCCAGCAGTTACTCTGGGCCGCTGAACACTGAAGCTTTCTTT
NA	16	TRBV28	NA	TRBJ1-5	CASSLNPLKGHQPQHF	TGTGCCAGCAGTTTAAACCCTCTTAAGGGACATCAGCCCCAGCATTTT
NA	15	TRBV4-1	once	TRBJ2-2	CASSQTGRNTGELFF	TGCGCCAGCAGCCAAACGGGAAGGAACACCGGGGAGCTGTTTTTT
NA	12	TRBV18	NA	TRBJ1-4	CASSPGYEKLFF	TGTGCCAGCTCACCAGGATATGAAAAACTGTTTTTT
TRBD2	23	TRBV9	NA	TRBJ2-1	CASSGGSRSSTSGVSTSYNEQFF	TGTGCCAGCAGCGGGGGGAGTCGGTCGTCGACTAGCGGGGTTTCCACATCCTACAATGAGCAGTTCTTC
NA	16	TRBV6-4	NA	TRBJ2-1	CASSERWRNSYNEQFF	TGTGCCAGCAGTGAGCGTTGGCGGAACTCCTACAATGAGCAGTTCTTC
NA	15	TRBV6-1	once	TRBJ1-5	CASSDPGRSNQPQHF	TGTGCCAGCAGTGACCCTGGTAGGAGCAATCAGCCCCAGCATTTT
TRBD1	12	TRBV30	few	TRBJ2-3	CAWTGGADTQYF	TGTGCCTGGACAGGGGGCGCAGATACGCAGTATTTT
NA	15	TRBV7-2	NA	TRBJ2-2	CASSRSVGDTGELFF	TGTGCCAGCAGCCGGTCTGTGGGAGATACCGGGGAGCTGTTTTTT
NA	12	TRBV30	NA	TRBJ1-1	CAWSLGNTEAFF	TGTGCCTGGAGTTTAGGTAACACTGAAGCTTTCTTT
NA	12	TRBV7-9	NA	TRBJ1-5	CASSLVGQPQHF	TGTGCCAGCAGCTTAGTGGGGCAGCCCCAGCATTTT
TRBD1	20	TRBV6-6	NA	TRBJ2-6	CASSRSPWDRGLGGANVLTF	TGTGCCAGCAGTCGCTCACCCTGGGACAGGGGATTAGGTGGGGCCAACGTCCTGACTTTC
NA	16	TRBV27	NA	TRBJ2-3	CASSLVPRGLTDTQYF	TGTGCCAGCAGTTTAGTCCCCCGAGGATTGACAGATACGCAGTATTTT
TRBD2	18	TRBV5-1	NA	TRBJ2-1	CASSSGLAGGPSYNEQFF	TGCGCCAGCAGCTCCGGACTAGCGGGAGGGCCCTCCTACAATGAGCAGTTCTTC
TRBD2	14	TRBV28	NA	TRBJ2-5	CASSPTSDKETQYF	TGTGCCAGCAGTCCGACTAGCGATAAAGAGACCCAGTACTTC
NA	17	TRBV5-1	NA	TRBJ1-4	CASSFGAGRLTNEKLFF	TGCGCCAGCAGCTTTGGAGCGGGCAGGCTCACTAATGAAAAACTGTTTTTT
TRBD1	18	TRBV3-1/TRBV3-2	NA	TRBJ1-5	CASSPGQGSIGSNQPQHF	TGTGCCAGCAGCCCGGGACAGGGGTCAATTGGTAGCAATCAGCCCCAGCATTTT
NA	15	TRBV6-1	NA	TRBJ2-1	CASSEAIQGYNEQFF	TGTGCCAGCAGTGAAGCGATTCAGGGATACAATGAGCAGTTCTTC
NA	13	TRBV14	NA	TRBJ2-1	CASSQEVRGEPFF	TGTGCCAGCAGCCAAGAGGTGCGCGGGGAGCCGTTCTTC
NA	17	TRBV5-4	NA	TRBJ1-6	CASSVGYQGFYNSPLHF	TGTGCCAGCAGCGTGGGATACCAAGGCTTCTATAATTCACCCCTCCACTTT
NA	17	TRBV21-1	NA	TRBJ2-2	CASSKGPSGQRTGELFF	TGTGCCAGCAGCAAAGGCCCGTCGGGACAGCGCACCGGGGAGCTGTTTTTT
TRBD1	17	TRBV7-8	NA	TRBJ2-3	CASSLGHRGFSTDTQYF	TGTGCCAGCAGCTTAGGGCACAGGGGGTTTAGCACAGATACGCAGTATTTT
NA	13	TRBV12-3/TRBV12-4	once	TRBJ2-5	CASSDYASGTQYF	TGTGCCAGCAGTGATTACGCTTCCGGGACCCAGTACTTC
NA	15	TRBV24-1	NA	TRBJ1-2	CATSRGGGDPYGYTF	TGTGCCACCAGTCGGGGGGGCGGGGACCCCTATGGCTACACCTTC
TRBD1	14	TRBV5-1	NA	TRBJ2-5	CASSHRGRGETQYF	TGCGCCAGCAGCCACAGGGGGCGAGGGGAGACCCAGTACTTC
TRBD1	14	TRBV5-1	NA	TRBJ1-4	CASSYQGAREKLFF	TGCGCCAGCAGCTATCAGGGGGCACGAGAAAAACTGTTTTTT
NA	16	TRBV2	NA	TRBJ1-5	CASSLEGPYSNQPQHF	TGTGCCAGCAGTCTTGAGGGGCCTTATAGCAATCAGCCCCAGCATTTT
NA	14	TRBV6-1	NA	TRBJ2-5	CASKGRRGQETQYF	TGTGCCAGCAAGGGGAGGAGAGGCCAAGAGACCCAGTACTTC
NA	15	TRBV21-1	once	TRBJ1-6	CASSKPDRLRSPLHF	TGTGCCAGCAGCAAACCTGACAGGTTACGTTCACCCCTCCACTTT
NA	14	TRBV5-1	NA	TRBJ2-7	CASSLEGLSYEQYF	TGCGCCAGCAGCTTGGAGGGTCTCTCCTACGAGCAGTACTTC
TRBD1	13	TRBV7-2	NA	TRBJ1-5	CASSLNRGEPQHF	TGTGCCAGCAGCTTGAACAGGGGGGAGCCCCAGCATTTT
TRBD1	15	TRBV30	NA	TRBJ1-1	CAWSVRDREGTEAFF	TGTGCCTGGAGTGTACGCGACAGGGAGGGCACTGAAGCTTTCTTT
NA	13	TRBV7-6	NA	TRBJ2-1	CASSLGRFNEQFF	TGTGCCAGCAGCTTAGGTCGGTTCAATGAGCAGTTCTTC
NA	15	TRBV5-1	NA	TRBJ1-6	CASSQGQGDNSPLHF	TGCGCCAGCAGCCAAGGACAAGGGGATAATTCACCCCTCCACTTT